This T cell receptor beta chain stems from a study of T cells in Graves' hyperthyroidism and ophthalmopathy. Study-wide results and caveats: Blood samples included most of the expanded thyroid clonotypes exceeding 0.001.

This clonotype was recorded at least ten times. The antigen is not known. The CDR3 covers 14 residues. CDR1 GTSNPN and CDR2 SVGIG come from the germline V gene (reference sequence). From RNA transcripts, TCR beta CDR3 regions were amplified. The TCR CDR3 first-round RT-PCR relied on the HTBI primer set. TCRdb processed the multiplex PCR reads anew with MiXCR; each CDR3 protein has one entry. Altogether over 250,000 distinct CDR3 sequences are present, 22% being singletons, with the ten largest covering under 65%. This clonotype originated in a man aged 25-40 years with Graves' ophthalmopathy. Sequencing was performed on blood. The gene calls are TRBV30 and TRBJ1-1; possibly TRBD1 for D (5 bases). CDR3 loop: CANGLGQGNTEAFF. In DNA form, the CDR3 reads TGTGCGAACGGACTGGGGCAGGGGAACACTGAAGCTTTCTTT.